This TCR beta chain was sequenced during a study of Ad26.COV2.S vaccination and SARS-CoV-2 variants. Study details: Dosing was one shot or two shots 56 days apart. General study results and limits: Compared with placebo recipients, vaccine recipients had higher spike-specific TCR breadth.

Sample treatment: around 19 received Ad26.COV2.S at low or high dose, single or two shots; several received placebo; per-sample allocation not given. Vaccine and placebo recipients were sampled on day 63 after the first injection. Adults aged 18-55 years in Boston included the donor. This clone came up once. No antigen is known for it. A much larger clone lies a single base off, so this may be a read error. Per germline, CDR1 MGHRA and CDR2 YSYEKL. The CDR3 consists of 17 residues. The V gene lost 4 bases and the J gene lost 7 bases, with 22 bases spanning the gap. Libraries were prepared by immunoSEQ multiplex PCR; TCRdb keeps only in-frame clonotypes and omits some of them. This repertoire shows about 350,000 clones, 86% found once; its top ten account for around 10%.

The sequence was collected from a person between 18 and 60 years old who received the Ad26.COV2.S COVID-19 vaccine or a placebo. Sequences were derived from peripheral blood, sampled in a trial of Ad26.COV2.S vaccine versus placebo. J is TRBJ2-2 and V is TRBV4-1, with D possibly matching TRBD2 (7 bases). CDR3 in DNA: TGCGCCAGCAGCCGGTCGAATCTTCGGGGGGCGGGCGGGGAGCTGTTTTTT. This sequence encodes CASSRSNLRGAGGELFF.